The entry below gives a single TCR beta chain sequence along with its context. This sample stems from a study of blood T cell repertoires in COVID-19. The wider study: Donors in the United States, Italy and Spain gave samples during acute or convalescent COVID-19.

Original processing methods: The assay estimated nucleated cells by amplifying reference gene primers. Only in-frame clones appear in the TCRdb table, and some are missing; sequencing was by immunoSEQ multiplex PCR. V, J and clone size reflect that table, while D and trimming were determined from the DNA. The top ten clones hold about 20% of a sample with around 150,000 clones, roughly 79% of them seen once. Germline CDR1 and CDR2: SNHLY and FYNNEI. The CDR3 is 13 residues long. Trimming took 3 bases from V and 3 from J, leaving 9 bases between them. The chain joins TRBV2 to TRBJ2-7; no firm D call. Sequences were obtained from peripheral blood. The clonotype was recovered from a woman aged 80 or older with acute or convalescent COVID-19. The DNA of the CDR3 is TGTGCCAGCAGTGAGAGCTTTTACTACGAGCAGTACTTC. Its protein is CASSESFYYEQYF.